This TCR beta chain is drawn from a study of OX40 agonist ivuxolimab in advanced cancers. Study overall: Ivuxolimab, an agonist antibody against OX40 (CD134), was given to patients. Around 40% of patients had received prior checkpoint inhibitor therapy. Study-wide results and caveats: Within 6 weeks, CD4+ and CD8+ blood T cells expanded clonally at 0.1 to 3.0 mg/kg. Among some nonresponders, normalized T-cell clonal expansion was also low.

Per germline, CDR1 SGHRS and CDR2 YFSETQ. The length of the CDR3 is 15 residues. V was pared by 0 bases and J by 8 bases, with 15 bases between. The assay was immunoSEQ multiplex PCR, and TCRdb's table has in-frame clones only and misses some. This sample has 30,000 to 40,000 clones, with 60% to 85% found just once. As regards this clone: Its antigen is unidentified.

The sample consisted of CD4+ or CD8+ T cells sorted from blood, taken in a trial of the OX40 agonist ivuxolimab. This chain joins TRBV5-1 and TRBJ2-4; possibly TRBD2 for D (7 bases). The TCR comes from an adult with an advanced solid tumor such as melanoma, head and neck, liver or kidney cancer. The chain's CDR3 is CASSLVRGPKDIQYF. CDR3 sequence (DNA): TGCGCCAGCAGCTTGGTGCGGGGGCCTAAGGACATTCAGTACTTC. The entire variable domain, with the rest obtained from reference TRBV5-1 and TRBJ2-4, is as follows: KAGVTQTPRYLIKTRGQQVTLSCSPISGHRSVSWYQQTPGQGLQFLFEYFSETQRNKGNFPGRFSGRQFSNSRSEMNVSTLELGDSALYLCASSLVRGPKDIQYFGAGTRLSVL.